This T cell receptor (beta chain) was captured by sequencing in a study of T-cell reconstitution after alpha-beta-depleted transplantation in children. This clonotype was counted ten times or more. Researchers prepared the TCRbeta library using unique molecular identifiers, the study reports. TCRdb reprocessed the PCR reads with MiXCR, giving one entry per CDR3 protein. This sample has more than 550,000 distinct CDR3 sequences; 10% occur once, and the top ten carry less than 4.5%. The sequence was collected from a human donor who donated a stem cell graft to a child with acute myeloid leukemia. The source material was PBMCs from the stem cell graft donor, sampled from the stem cell graft.

The CDR3, as DNA: TGCAGTGCGAGGGTCAACGGGAGGGCCTATGGTATTAGGACTGATGAGCAGTTCTTC. It specifies CSARVNGRAYGIRTDEQFF. The chain couples TRBV20-1 to TRBJ2-1, with 8 bases aligning to TRBD2. The V and J ends lost 6 bases and 8 bases, in that order; junction bases with no gene match: 27. Per the germline V gene, CDR1 is DFQATT and CDR2 is SNEGSKA (reference sequence). The CDR3 spans 19 residues.